A single sample gave rise to the 18 T cell receptor beta chains below, sequenced in a study of cytomegalovirus exposure and HLA in healthy donors. The PCR ran on 60 Vbeta and 13 Jbeta primers. Sequencing used immunoSEQ multiplex PCR; TCRdb keeps in-frame clones, though not all of them. The table has some 100,000 clones, 70% to 80% seen once; the top ten hold 3.5% to 5%. The material sequenced was PBMCs. These TCRs come from a female donor in good health and CMV-seropositive.

The V call is TRBV6-5, the J call TRBJ2-7; 9 bases fit TRBD2. The germline V gene has CDR1 MNHEY and CDR2 SVGAGI. Germline trimming cut 2 bases from V and 2 bases from J; bases unmatched to any gene: 4. This CDR3 spans 15 amino acids. CDR3 residues: CASSYRGLATYEQYF. In DNA, the CDR3 is TGTGCCAGCAGTTACCGTGGACTAGCGACCTACGAGCAGTACTTC.

The V and J genes are TRBV5-1 and TRBJ1-3; D call uncertain. CDR3 length: 15 amino acids. Germline V gene data show CDR1 as SGHRS and CDR2 as YFSETQ. Trimming removed 3 bases at V and 1 base at J, with 11 bases between. CDR3 sequence: CASSSSGGSGNTIYF. In DNA form, the CDR3 reads TGCGCCAGCAGCTCCTCGGGAGGATCTGGAAACACCATATATTTT.

This clone appeared a single time. The J gene is TRBJ1-1, the V gene TRBV7-9; tentative D call: TRBD1 (5 bases). V shed 5 bases and J shed 1 base, with 11 bases lying between them. Germline V gives CDR1 SEHNR, CDR2 FQNEAQ (reference sequence). The CDR3 length is 14 residues. Written as DNA, the CDR3 is TGTGCCAGCAGCCCCTATACAGGGAACACTGAAGCTTTCTTT. Translation: CASSPYTGNTEAFF.

The chain joins TRBV6-5 to TRBJ2-3; 9 nucleotides align to TRBD2. The CDR3 has 15 residues. The germline gives CDR1 MNHEY, CDR2 SVGAGI. V trimming: 7 bases; J trimming: 6 bases; junction bases outside the gene matches: 11. CDR3 region: CASIRRRGGLDTQYF. In DNA form, the CDR3 reads TGTGCCAGCATTAGAAGGCGGGGGGGTCTGGATACGCAGTATTTT.

This chain joins TRBV2 and TRBJ2-1, with D tentatively TRBD1 (6 bases). Germline lookup yields CDR1 SNHLY and CDR2 FYNNEI. Trimming left V 7 bases short and J 9 bases short, with 19 bases between. This CDR3 contains 14 residues. The CDR3 sequence: CASTRALGGGEQFF. The CDR3 nucleotides are TGTGCCAGCACCAGAGCGTTAGGGGGTGGTGAGCAGTTCTTC.

This rearrangement joins TRBV7-2 to TRBJ1-2; possibly TRBD1 for D (6 bases). The V end was cut by 4 bases, the J end by 2 bases, with 17 bases between. Germline V gene data show CDR1 as SGHTA and CDR2 as FQGNSA. This CDR3 comprises 16 residues. The CDR3 is CASSSRRAGVNYGYTF. CDR3 DNA: TGTGCCAGCAGCTCCAGGCGTGCAGGGGTGAACTATGGCTACACCTTC.

V and J are TRBV7-2 and TRBJ2-1; 9 positions agree with TRBD2. Looked up from germline, CDR1 is SGHTA and CDR2 is FQGNSA. This CDR3 contains 15 residues. Unmatched junction bases numbered 11, after V lost 6 bases and J lost 8 bases. The CDR3 loop reads CASRYGGSGSYEQFF. Written as DNA, the CDR3 is TGTGCCAGCAGATATGGGGGTAGCGGGAGTTATGAGCAGTTCTTC.

In DNA form, the CDR3 reads TGTGCCAGCACCGTAGATCTTGCTAGCACAGATACGCAGTATTTT. This translates into CASTVDLASTDTQYF. The chain uses TRBV6-5 and TRBJ2-3; D is uncertain. Trimming cost V 7 bases and J 0 bases, with 14 bases left between them. The CDR3 runs to 15 residues. The V gene's germline CDR1 is MNHEY and CDR2 SVGAGI.

The chain carries TRBV5-1 and TRBJ1-2; no clear D gene. Trimming shortened V by 4 bases and J by 9 bases, and 16 bases separated the two germline ends. Germline-derived CDR1 and CDR2 are SGHRS and YFSETQ. This CDR3 has 13 amino acids. Here the CDR3 reads CASSPTRTGSYTF. In DNA, the CDR3 is TGCGCCAGCAGCCCCACCCGGACGGGAAGCTACACCTTC.

The chain employs TRBV6-6 and TRBJ2-7, with D unclear. Germline values: CDR1 MNHNY, CDR2 SVGAGI (reference sequence). The CDR3 spans 12 residues. Trimming removed 7 bases at V and 0 bases at J, with 7 bases between. The CDR3 reads CASIGSSYEQYF. CDR3 in DNA: TGTGCCAGCATCGGGTCCTCCTACGAGCAGTACTTC.

The chain links TRBV28 to TRBJ1-3, with 7 bases identical to TRBD1. Germline assignment: CDR1 MDHEN and CDR2 SYDVKM. The ends lost 7 bases at V and 1 base at J; junction bases unmatched: 7. There are 15 residues in the CDR3. This chain's CDR3 is CASTVGGDSGNTIYF. The DNA of the CDR3 is TGTGCCAGCACCGTAGGGGGCGATTCTGGAAACACCATATATTTT.

This chain joins TRBV6-5 and TRBJ1-1; D gene uncertain. Germline V gene lookup returns CDR1 MNHEY and CDR2 SVGAGI. The germline V and J ends were trimmed by 5 bases and 3 bases, with 16 bases remaining between them. The length of the CDR3 is 15 residues. In DNA, the CDR3 is TGTGCCAGCAGTGCGGGGAGGCGGTGGGACACTGAAGCTTTCTTT. As protein: CASSAGRRWDTEAFF.

J is TRBJ2-7 and V is TRBV7-8; D not certain. CDR1 SGHVS and CDR2 FQNEAQ come from the germline V gene. Trimming cost V 2 bases and J 0 bases, with 17 bases left between them. The CDR3 is 17 residues long. CDR3 region: CASSLLSSISSSYEQYF. The CDR3 nucleotides read TGTGCCAGCAGCTTATTATCGAGTATTTCGAGCTCCTACGAGCAGTACTTC.

This clone turned up a few times. The rearrangement links TRBV10-1 to TRBJ1-2, with no clear D. CDR1 and CDR2 (germline): WNHNN, SYGVQD (reference sequence). The CDR3 consists of 13 residues. Trimming left V 8 bases short and J 0 bases short, with 10 bases between. The DNA of the CDR3 is TGCGCCAGCCCCACAGCTCCTAACTATGGCTACACCTTC. This translates into CASPTAPNYGYTF.

The chain joins TRBV7-9 to TRBJ2-7; the match to TRBD1 covers 10 bases. With 3 bases clipped from V and 4 bases from J, the junction kept 6 bases outside the gene matches. This CDR3 is built from 15 residues. Germline assignment: CDR1 SEHNR and CDR2 FQNEAQ (reference sequence). The CDR3 region has the DNA TGTGCCAGCAGCTTCAGTGGGACAGGGGATTACGAGCAGTACTTC. The encoded protein is CASSFSGTGDYEQYF.

The chain has TRBV2 and TRBJ2-5, with D tentatively TRBD1 (5 bases). Germline-derived CDR1 and CDR2 are SNHLY and FYNNEI. This CDR3 has 12 residues. Trimming removed 10 bases from V and 7 bases from J, with 16 bases in between. The CDR3 sequence: CATQTDTGTQYF. The CDR3 DNA reads TGTGCCACCCAGACGGACACGGGGACCCAGTACTTC.

This chain links TRBV27 with TRBJ2-3; unclear D gene. Germline assignment: CDR1 MNHEY and CDR2 SMNVEV (reference sequence). The CDR3 is made up of 12 amino acids. Trimming took 10 bases from V and 7 from J, leaving 15 bases between them. CDR3 nucleotides: TGTGCCACCCAACACCCCCCCAATACGCAGTATTTT. It translates to CATQHPPNTQYF.

The chain joins TRBV18 to TRBJ1-5, with D possibly matching TRBD1 (6 bases). V was trimmed by 3 bases and J by 6 bases, leaving 12 bases between them. Germline assignment: CDR1 KGHSH and CDR2 LQKENI. There are 14 residues in the CDR3. The CDR3 loop reads CASSPRGGRQPQHF. CDR3 DNA sequence: TGTGCCAGCTCACCCCGGGGGGGCCGTCAGCCCCAGCATTTT. The full variable domain, in which reference TRBV18 and TRBJ1-5 provide the parts outside the CDR3, is NAGVMQNPRHLVRRRGQEARLRCSPMKGHSHVYWYRQLPEEGLKFMVYLQKENIIDESGMPKERFSAEFPKEGPSILRIQQVVRGDSAAYFCASSPRGGRQPQHFGDGTRLSIL.